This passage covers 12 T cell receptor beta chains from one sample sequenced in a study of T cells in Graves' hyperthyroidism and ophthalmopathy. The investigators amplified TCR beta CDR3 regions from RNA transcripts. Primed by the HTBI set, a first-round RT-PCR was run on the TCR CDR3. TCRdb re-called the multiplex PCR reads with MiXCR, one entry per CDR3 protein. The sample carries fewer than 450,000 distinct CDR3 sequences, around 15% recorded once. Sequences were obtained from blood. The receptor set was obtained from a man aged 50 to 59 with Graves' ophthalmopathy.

CDR3 region: CASSPTGLAGVSEQFF. CDR3 sequence (DNA): TGTGCCAGCAGCCCGACGGGACTAGCGGGAGTCAGTGAGCAGTTCTTC. J is TRBJ2-1 and V is TRBV7-9, with 14 bases identical to TRBD2. Germline V lookup: CDR1 SEHNR, CDR2 FQNEAQ (reference sequence). The CDR3 is made up of 16 amino acids. J gave up 9 bases and V 5 bases, and 9 bases lay outside the gene matches.

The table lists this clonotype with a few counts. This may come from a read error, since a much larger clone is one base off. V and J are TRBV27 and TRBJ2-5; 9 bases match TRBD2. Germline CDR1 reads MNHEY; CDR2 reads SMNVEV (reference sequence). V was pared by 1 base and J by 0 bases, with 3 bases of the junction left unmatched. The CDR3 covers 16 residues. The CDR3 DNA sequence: TGTGCCAGCAGTTTATTGGCTAGCGGGAACCAAGAGACCCAGTACTTC. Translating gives CASSLLASGNQETQYF.

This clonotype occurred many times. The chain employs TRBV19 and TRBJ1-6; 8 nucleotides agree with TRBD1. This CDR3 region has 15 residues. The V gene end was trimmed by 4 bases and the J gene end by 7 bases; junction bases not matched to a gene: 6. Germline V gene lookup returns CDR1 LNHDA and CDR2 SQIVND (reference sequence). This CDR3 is CASSTGQGGNSPLHF. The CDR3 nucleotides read TGTGCCAGTAGTACCGGACAGGGAGGCAATTCACCCCTCCACTTT.

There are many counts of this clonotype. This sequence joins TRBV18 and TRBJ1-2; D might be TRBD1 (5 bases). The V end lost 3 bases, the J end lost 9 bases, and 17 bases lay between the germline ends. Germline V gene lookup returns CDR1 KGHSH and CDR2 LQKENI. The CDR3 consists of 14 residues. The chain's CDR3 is CASSPGTGLVSYTF. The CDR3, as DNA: TGTGCCAGCTCACCGGGTACAGGATTAGTAAGCTACACCTTC. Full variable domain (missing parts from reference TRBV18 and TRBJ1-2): NAGVMQNPRHLVRRRGQEARLRCSPMKGHSHVYWYRQLPEEGLKFMVYLQKENIIDESGMPKERFSAEFPKEGPSILRIQQVVRGDSAAYFCASSPGTGLVSYTFGSGTRLTVV.

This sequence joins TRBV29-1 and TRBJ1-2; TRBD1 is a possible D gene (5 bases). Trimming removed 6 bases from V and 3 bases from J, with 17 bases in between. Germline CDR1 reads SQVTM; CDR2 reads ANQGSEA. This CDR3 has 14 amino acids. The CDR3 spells CSVVFRDSYYGYTF. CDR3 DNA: TGCAGCGTGGTATTCCGGGACTCCTACTATGGCTACACCTTC.

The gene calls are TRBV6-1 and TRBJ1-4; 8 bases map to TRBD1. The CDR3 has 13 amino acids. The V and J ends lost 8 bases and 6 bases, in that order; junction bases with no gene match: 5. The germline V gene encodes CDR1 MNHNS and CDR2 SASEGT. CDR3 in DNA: TGTGCCAGCTCGGACAGGGTGGATGAAAAACTGTTTTTT. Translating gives CASSDRVDEKLFF.

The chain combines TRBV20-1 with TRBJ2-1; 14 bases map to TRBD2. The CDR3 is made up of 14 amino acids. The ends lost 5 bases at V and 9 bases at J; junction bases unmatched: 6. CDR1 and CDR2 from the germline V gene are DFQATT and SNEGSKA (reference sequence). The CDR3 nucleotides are TGCAGTGCTTCCGGGACTAGCGGGAGTACTGAGCAGTTCTTC. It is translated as CSASGTSGSTEQFF.

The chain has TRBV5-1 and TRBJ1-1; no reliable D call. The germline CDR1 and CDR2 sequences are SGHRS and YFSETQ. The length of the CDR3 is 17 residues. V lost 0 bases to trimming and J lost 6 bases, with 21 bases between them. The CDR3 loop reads CASSLAGRTYLGAEAFF. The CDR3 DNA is TGCGCCAGCAGCTTGGCCGGCAGAACTTACCTGGGCGCTGAAGCTTTCTTT.

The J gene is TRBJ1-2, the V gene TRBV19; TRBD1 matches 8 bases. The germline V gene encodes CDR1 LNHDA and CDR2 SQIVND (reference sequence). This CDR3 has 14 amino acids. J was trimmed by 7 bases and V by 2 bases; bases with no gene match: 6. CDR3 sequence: CASSISDRDVGYTF. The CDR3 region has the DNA TGTGCCAGTAGTATATCGGACAGGGATGTTGGCTACACCTTC.

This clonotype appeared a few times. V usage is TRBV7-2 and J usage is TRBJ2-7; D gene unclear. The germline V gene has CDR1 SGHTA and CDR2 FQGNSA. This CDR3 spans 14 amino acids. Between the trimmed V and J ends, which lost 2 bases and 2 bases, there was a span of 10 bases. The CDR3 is CASSLNAGPYEQYF. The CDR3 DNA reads TGTGCCAGCAGCTTAAATGCCGGGCCCTACGAGCAGTACTTC. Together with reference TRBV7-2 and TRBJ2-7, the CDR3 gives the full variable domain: GAGVSQSPSNKVTEKGKDVELRCDPISGHTALYWYRQSLGQGLEFLIYFQGNSAPDKSGLPSDRFSAERTGGSVSTLTIQRTQQEDSAVYLCASSLNAGPYEQYFGPGTRLTVT.

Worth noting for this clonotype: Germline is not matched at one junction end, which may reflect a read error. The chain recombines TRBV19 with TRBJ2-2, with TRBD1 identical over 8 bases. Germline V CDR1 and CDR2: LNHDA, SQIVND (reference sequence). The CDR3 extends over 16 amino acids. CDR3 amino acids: CASMRRQGSYTGELLF. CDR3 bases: TGTGCCAGTATGAGAAGACAGGGGAGCTACACCGGGGAGCTGCTTTTT. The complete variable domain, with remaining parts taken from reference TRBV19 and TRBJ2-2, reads DGGITQSPKYLFRKEGQNVTLSCEQNLNHDAMYWYRQDPGQGLRLIYYSQIVNDFQKGDIAEGYSVSREKKESFPLTVTSAQKNPTAFYLCASMRRQGSYTGELLFGEGSRLTVL.

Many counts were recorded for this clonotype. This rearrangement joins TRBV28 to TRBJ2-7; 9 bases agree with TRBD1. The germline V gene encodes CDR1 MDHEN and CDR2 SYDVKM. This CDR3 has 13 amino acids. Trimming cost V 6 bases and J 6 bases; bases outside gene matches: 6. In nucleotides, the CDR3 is TGTGCCAGCAGAGCCGGGACAGGGAGCGAGCAGTACTTC. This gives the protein CASRAGTGSEQYF.